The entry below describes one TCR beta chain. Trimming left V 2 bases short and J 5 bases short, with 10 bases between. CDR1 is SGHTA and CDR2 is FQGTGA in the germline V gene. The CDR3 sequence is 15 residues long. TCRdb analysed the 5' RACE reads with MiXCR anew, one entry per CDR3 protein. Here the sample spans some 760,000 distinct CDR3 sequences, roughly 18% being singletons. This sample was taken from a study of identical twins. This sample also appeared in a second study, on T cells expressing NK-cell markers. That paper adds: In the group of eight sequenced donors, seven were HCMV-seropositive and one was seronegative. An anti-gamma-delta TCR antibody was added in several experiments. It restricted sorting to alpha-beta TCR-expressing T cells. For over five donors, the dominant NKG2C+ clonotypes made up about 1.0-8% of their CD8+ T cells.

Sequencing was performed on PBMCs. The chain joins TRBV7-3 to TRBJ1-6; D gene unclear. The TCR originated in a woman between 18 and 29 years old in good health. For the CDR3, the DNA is TGTGCCAGCAGCTTACAGCCGGCCAATAATTCACCCCTCCACTTT. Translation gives CASSLQPANNSPLHF.